The rows below give T cell receptor beta chains drawn from one sample of a study of T cell responses to AZD1222 COVID-19 vaccine. Profiling relied on immunoSEQ multiplex PCR, and the TCRdb table lists in-frame clones only, not all of them. The sample shows 140,000 to 150,000 clones, about 90% of them seen only once. Sequences were derived from peripheral blood, sampled 28 days after the second AZD1222 dose. These receptors were obtained from an adult who received the AZD1222 COVID-19 vaccine. Each CDR3 is given with its conserved first and last residue. D genes are given only for firm matches. A row's size may be missing; if present it is once, few, many or a size class.

CDR3aa	CDR3nt	v_gene	j_gene	abundance	d_gene
CASRIAGPLKSGANVLTF	TGTGCCAGCAGAATTGCCGGACCCTTAAAGTCCGGGGCCAACGTCCTGACTTTC	TRBV5-4	TRBJ2-6	.	.
CASSFGDRNYEQYF	TGTGCCAGCAGTTTTGGGGACAGAAACTACGAGCAGTACTTC	TRBV28	TRBJ2-7	.	TRBD1
CASSAGTSGSNIQYF	TGTGCCAGCAGCGCCGGGACTAGCGGGAGCAACATTCAGTACTTC	TRBV9	TRBJ2-4	.	TRBD2
CASRLQGSYEQYF	TGTGCCAGCAGGTTACAGGGCTCCTACGAGCAGTACTTC	TRBV28	TRBJ2-7	once	.
CASSSGIAGLFSYEQYF	TGTGCCAGCAGCTCCGGAATAGCGGGCCTCTTCTCCTACGAGCAGTACTTC	TRBV7-2	TRBJ2-7	once	TRBD2
CASSLRSSYGYTF	TGTGCCAGCAGTTTGCGATCCTCCTATGGCTACACCTTC	TRBV27	TRBJ1-2	.	.
CASRRTPGEEKLFF	TGTGCCAGCAGACGGACCCCGGGGGAAGAAAAACTGTTTTTT	TRBV2	TRBJ1-4	.	.
CASLTGDGYGYTF	TGTGCCAGCCTCACCGGGGACGGGTATGGCTACACCTTC	TRBV28	TRBJ1-2	.	.
CASTPFMGQPQHF	TGTGCCAGTACCCCTTTTATGGGCCAGCCCCAGCATTTT	TRBV19	TRBJ1-5	.	.
CASSPGLAGGRSYEQYF	TGTGCCAGCAGCCCCGGACTAGCGGGAGGTCGGTCCTACGAGCAGTACTTC	TRBV11-3	TRBJ2-7	.	TRBD2
CASSSAGTSSYEQYF	TGTGCCAGCAGTTCAGCCGGGACGTCTTCCTACGAGCAGTACTTC	TRBV28	TRBJ2-7	.	.
CASSLGQGRYEQYF	TGTGCCAGCAGCTTAGGACAGGGCCGGTACGAGCAGTACTTC	TRBV5-6	TRBJ2-7	once	TRBD1
CASSSGFSGYTF	TGTGCCAGCAGCTCGGGATTTTCCGGCTACACCTTC	TRBV5-8	TRBJ1-2	.	.
CASSVVPSGTDTQYF	TGTGCCAGCAGCGTAGTGCCGTCGGGGACAGATACGCAGTATTTT	TRBV9	TRBJ2-3	.	.
CSARGDYGYTF	TGCAGTGCTAGAGGTGACTATGGCTACACCTTC	TRBV20-1	TRBJ1-2	.	.